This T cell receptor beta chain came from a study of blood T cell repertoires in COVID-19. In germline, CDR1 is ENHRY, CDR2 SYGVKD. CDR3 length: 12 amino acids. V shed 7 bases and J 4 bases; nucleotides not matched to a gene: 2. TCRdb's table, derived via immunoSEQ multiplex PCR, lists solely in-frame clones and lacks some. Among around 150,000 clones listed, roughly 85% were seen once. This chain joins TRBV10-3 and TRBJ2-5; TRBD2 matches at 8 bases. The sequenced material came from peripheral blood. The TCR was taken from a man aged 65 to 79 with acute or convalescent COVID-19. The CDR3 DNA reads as TGTGCCATCAAGGCGGGAGGAGAGACCCAGTACTTC. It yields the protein CAIKAGGETQYF.